The present entry profiles one T cell receptor (beta chain) with its context. Its matching antigen is unknown. This sample is part of a study of shared clonotypes between healthy human individuals. Points from the study as a whole: The expectation was that sequencing depth would affect clonotype sharing among donors.

Method: immunoSEQ multiplex PCR; TCRdb's copy keeps in-frame clones and lacks some. The sample carries under 300,000 clones, approximately 65% recorded once. V was pared by 4 bases and J by 6 bases, with 11 bases of the junction left unmatched. Germline loops: CDR1 LGHNA, CDR2 YSLEER. This CDR3 comprises 17 residues. The receptor was derived from a man under 40 in good health. Source material: memory CD4+ T cells sorted from blood. Subset described: CD45RA-negative fraction. V is TRBV4-3 and J is TRBJ2-2, with 10 nucleotides matching TRBD2. CDR3 nucleotide sequence: TGCGCCAGCAGCCGGTACACTAGCGGGGAGGGAGCCGGGGAGCTGTTTTTT. It encodes CASSRYTSGEGAGELFF.